The 6 T cell receptor beta chains below come from one sample, sequenced in a study of T cell changes during pregnancy in multiple sclerosis. Measured with immunoSEQ multiplex PCR; TCRdb has only the in-frame clones, and not every one. The sample carries around 63,000 clones, about 94% recorded once. The sequenced sample was peripheral blood, obtained in the third trimester of pregnancy. The receptors come from a female donor in good health, enrolled as a control in a pregnancy study.

The V gene is TRBV7-4, the J gene TRBJ2-1; 14 bases map to TRBD2. The V and J ends lost 7 bases and 2 bases, in that order; junction bases with no gene match: 10. The CDR3 consists of 18 residues. In germline, CDR1 is SGHVT, CDR2 SQSDAQ. The DNA of the CDR3 is TGTGCCAGCACCGAAGGGACTAGCGGGAGAAGGGCCTACAATGAGCAGTTCTTC. This codes for CASTEGTSGRRAYNEQFF. Full variable domain (remainder filled in from reference TRBV7-4 and TRBJ2-1): GAGVSQSPRYKVAKRGRDVALRCDSISGHVTLYWYRQTLGQGSEVLTYSQSDAQRDKSGRPSGRFSAERPERSVSTLKIQRTEQGDSAVYLCASTEGTSGRRAYNEQFFGPGTRLTVL.

The V and J genes are TRBV2 and TRBJ1-1, with TRBD1 as a possible D gene (5 bases). The CDR3 sequence is 15 residues long. The V end lost 6 bases, the J end lost 7 bases, and 21 bases lay between the germline ends. The germline CDR1 and CDR2 sequences are SNHLY and FYNNEI. The CDR3 region has the DNA TGTGCCAGCAGCGAGCTAAGGGGAGGTGTGGGTGAAGCTTTCTTT. Translation: CASSELRGGVGEAFF.

The CDR3 region is CASTGGTANNSPLHF. The CDR3 DNA reads TGTGCCAGCACCGGAGGGACAGCGAATAATTCACCCCTCCACTTT. The rearrangement uses TRBV2 and TRBJ1-6, with 7 bases fitting TRBD1. Unmatched junction bases numbered 8, after V lost 7 bases and J lost 5 bases. Germline V gene sequence: CDR1 SNHLY, CDR2 FYNNEI. The CDR3 sequence is 15 residues long.

The chain recombines TRBV5-1 with TRBJ1-2; TRBD1 agrees at 7 bases. This CDR3 spans 14 amino acids. J lost 8 bases, V lost 2 bases, and 9 bases had no gene match. Germline assignment: CDR1 SGHRS and CDR2 YFSETQ. The DNA for the CDR3 is TGCGCCAGCAGCTTATCACAGGGGAATCAGGGCTACACCTTC. Its protein is CASSLSQGNQGYTF. Using reference TRBV5-1 and TRBJ1-2 for the parts outside the CDR3, the full variable domain is KAGVTQTPRYLIKTRGQQVTLSCSPISGHRSVSWYQQTPGQGLQFLFEYFSETQRNKGNFPGRFSGRQFSNSRSEMNVSTLELGDSALYLCASSLSQGNQGYTFGSGTRLTVV.

The sample holds one count of this clone. The chain uses TRBV13 and TRBJ2-3, with 11 nucleotides matching TRBD2. The CDR3 runs to 17 residues. The V gene's germline CDR1 is PRHDT and CDR2 FYEKMQ (reference sequence). J lost 5 bases, V lost 0 bases, and 7 bases had no gene match. This CDR3 reads CASSLGLGLAGRDTQYF. The CDR3 DNA is TGTGCCAGCAGCTTAGGCCTTGGACTAGCGGGCCGAGATACGCAGTATTTT.

This clone came up once. The rearrangement links TRBV4-2 to TRBJ2-2; 11 bases are shared with TRBD2. The germline CDR1 and CDR2 sequences are LGHNA and YNFKEQ. This CDR3 is built from 19 residues. J was trimmed by 4 bases and V by 3 bases; bases with no gene match: 13. This chain's CDR3 is CASSHSPTSGIPFTGELFF. CDR3 nucleotide sequence: TGTGCCAGCAGCCACTCCCCGACTAGCGGGATTCCTTTCACCGGGGAGCTGTTTTTT.